Given below is one T cell receptor beta chain in context. Original analysis: Cell counts per sample came from amplifying reference gene primers. Clones were read by immunoSEQ multiplex PCR, and TCRdb kept only the in-frame ones, dropping some. The V and J calls and clone size were taken over from that table, and D and trimming were inferred from the DNA. The sample records more than 95,000 clones, about 77% being singletons. This specimen comes from a study of blood T cell repertoires in COVID-19. Study as a whole: Both acute and convalescent COVID-19 samples were obtained from the United States, Italy and Spain. T cells, B-cell-depleted T cells, or PBMCs supplied cDNA or gDNA.

The ends lost 3 bases at V and 5 bases at J; junction bases unmatched: 7. This CDR3 is 15 amino acids long. The germline gives CDR1 MDHEN, CDR2 SYDVKM. The V gene is TRBV28, the J gene TRBJ2-1; 7 nucleotides match TRBD1. Input material: peripheral blood. The sequence came from a human donor in a cohort sampled during active COVID-19. CDR3 sequence: CASSLTGKAHNEQFF. DNA for the CDR3: TGTGCCAGCAGTTTGACAGGGAAGGCCCACAATGAGCAGTTCTTC.